The 11 T cell receptor beta chains reported below all come from one sample, sequenced in a study of cytomegalovirus exposure and HLA in healthy donors. PCR primers comprised 60 Vbeta and 13 Jbeta primers. TCRdb keeps only in-frame clones here, not all; method: immunoSEQ multiplex PCR. Of some 100,000 clones in the sample, over 60% are singletons; the top ten hold 10% to 11%. Sequencing used PBMCs. The origin of the receptors is a man aged 40-49 years in good health and CMV-seropositive.

The gene calls are TRBV28 and TRBJ1-4; D perhaps matches TRBD1 (5 bases). Germline V CDR1 and CDR2: MDHEN, SYDVKM. V lost 3 bases to trimming and J lost 10 bases, with 15 bases between them. The CDR3 has 14 residues. The CDR3: CASSFTGSRRKLFF. In DNA, the CDR3 is TGTGCCAGCAGTTTCACAGGAAGCCGTAGAAAACTGTTTTTT.

The chain combines TRBV20-1 with TRBJ2-7; the match to TRBD1 covers 7 bases. The CDR3 has 11 amino acids. Per germline, CDR1 DFQATT and CDR2 SNEGSKA (reference sequence). V dropped 6 bases and J dropped 5; count of bases not matched to a gene: 4. DNA for the CDR3: TGCAGTGCAGGAACAGGGGACGAGCAGTACTTC. This translates into CSAGTGDEQYF.

The chain carries TRBV7-9 and TRBJ1-5; possibly TRBD1 for D (6 bases). Germline lookup yields CDR1 SEHNR and CDR2 FQNEAQ (reference sequence). The CDR3 is 15 amino acids. V shed 5 bases and J shed 4 bases, with 15 bases lying between them. The CDR3 sequence: CASSLTGTPNQPQHF. The CDR3 DNA is TGTGCCAGCAGCCTTACCGGGACACCGAATCAGCCCCAGCATTTT.

V usage is TRBV2 and J usage is TRBJ2-7, with D perhaps matching TRBD2 (5 bases). The CDR3 covers 14 residues. Germline V CDR1 and CDR2: SNHLY, FYNNEI. Trimming took 4 bases from V and 2 from J, leaving 12 bases between them. This CDR3 reads CASSGTSPTYEQYF. For the CDR3, the DNA is TGTGCCAGCAGTGGGACTTCCCCCACCTACGAGCAGTACTTC. The full variable domain, rest sourced from reference TRBV2 and TRBJ2-7, is EPEVTQTPSHQVTQMGQEVILRCVPISNHLYFYWYRQILGQKVEFLVSFYNNEISEKSEIFDDQFSVERPDGSNFTLKIRSTKLEDSAMYFCASSGTSPTYEQYFGPGTRLTVT.

This clone occurred a few times. The chain joins TRBV6-1 to TRBJ2-3; perhaps TRBD1 as D (5 bases). Germline values: CDR1 MNHNS, CDR2 SASEGT. There are 15 residues in the CDR3. Trimming shortened V by 2 bases and J by 0 bases, and 9 bases separated the two germline ends. The CDR3 coding sequence is TGTGCCAGCAGTGAACAGGGTCCTAGCACAGATACGCAGTATTTT. This gives the protein CASSEQGPSTDTQYF.

V and J are TRBV28 and TRBJ1-4, with 7 positions matching TRBD1. Trimming took 5 bases from V and 4 from J; bases not matched to a gene: 7. This CDR3 has 15 residues. Germline V lookup: CDR1 MDHEN, CDR2 SYDVKM. The DNA for the CDR3 is TGTGCCAGCAGTGAATGGACAGGAAATAATGAAAAACTGTTTTTT. Translating it yields CASSEWTGNNEKLFF. Filled out from reference TRBV28 and TRBJ1-4, the complete variable domain reads DVKVTQSSRYLVKRTGEKVFLECVQDMDHENMFWYRQDPGLGLRLIYFSYDVKMKEKGDIPEGYSVSREKKERFSLILESASTNQTSMYLCASSEWTGNNEKLFFGSGTQLSVL.

This clone has only one observation. J is TRBJ1-3 and V is TRBV10-1; D is possibly TRBD1 (6 bases). The CDR3 sequence is 17 residues long. Germline V lookup: CDR1 WNHNN, CDR2 SYGVQD (reference sequence). The V and J ends lost 7 bases and 1 base respectively, with 20 bases between them. In DNA form, the CDR3 reads TGCGCCAGCAAGGGGGGGCTGAGGGGGGCATCTGGAAACACCATATATTTT. Protein sequence: CASKGGLRGASGNTIYF.

The chain links TRBV7-6 to TRBJ2-1; maybe TRBD2 (6 bases). CDR1 and CDR2 from the germline V gene are SGHVS and FNYEAQ. Trimming left V 1 base short and J 4 bases short, with 11 bases between. This CDR3 comprises 15 residues. This chain's CDR3 is CASSLGVGGYNEQFF. CDR3 DNA: TGTGCCAGCAGCTTAGGAGTGGGGGGTTACAATGAGCAGTTCTTC.

This clone was counted once. V is TRBV28 and J is TRBJ2-2; 9 positions agree with TRBD2. V dropped 8 bases and J dropped 5; count of bases not matched to a gene: 24. Germline-derived CDR1 and CDR2 are MDHEN and SYDVKM. CDR3 length: 20 residues. CDR3 bases: TGTGCCAGCTCTCCTGGGCCTCTGCGGGGGGGGCCGATTCAAACCGGGGAGCTGTTTTTT. Amino acid sequence: CASSPGPLRGGPIQTGELFF.

This chain uses TRBV7-2 with TRBJ1-6; D ambiguous. This CDR3 is built from 15 residues. Trimming took 5 bases from V and 6 from J, leaving 14 bases between them. The germline gives CDR1 SGHTA, CDR2 FQGNSA. The CDR3 DNA sequence: TGTGCCAGCAGCCGTGATACTAATGTTAATTCACCCCTCCACTTT. Its translation is CASSRDTNVNSPLHF.

The gene calls are TRBV7-2 and TRBJ2-7; unclear D gene. The ends were cut back, 1 base at V and 2 bases at J, with 9 bases in the middle. This CDR3 region has 14 residues. Germline V gene sequence: CDR1 SGHTA, CDR2 FQGNSA. The CDR3 region is CASSLVAATYEQYF. The CDR3 nucleotides read TGTGCCAGCAGCTTAGTTGCGGCCACCTACGAGCAGTACTTC.